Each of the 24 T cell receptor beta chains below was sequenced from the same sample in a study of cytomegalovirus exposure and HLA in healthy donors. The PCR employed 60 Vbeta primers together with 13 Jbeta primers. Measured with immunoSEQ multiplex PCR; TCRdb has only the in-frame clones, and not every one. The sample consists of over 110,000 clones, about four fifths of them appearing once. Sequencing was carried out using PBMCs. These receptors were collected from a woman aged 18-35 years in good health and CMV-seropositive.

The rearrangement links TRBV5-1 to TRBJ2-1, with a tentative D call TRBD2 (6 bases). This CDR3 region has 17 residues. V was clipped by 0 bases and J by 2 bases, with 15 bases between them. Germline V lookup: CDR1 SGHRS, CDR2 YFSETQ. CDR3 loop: CASSLAGLARTYNEQFF. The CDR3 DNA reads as TGCGCCAGCAGCTTGGCTGGCCTAGCGAGGACCTACAATGAGCAGTTCTTC.

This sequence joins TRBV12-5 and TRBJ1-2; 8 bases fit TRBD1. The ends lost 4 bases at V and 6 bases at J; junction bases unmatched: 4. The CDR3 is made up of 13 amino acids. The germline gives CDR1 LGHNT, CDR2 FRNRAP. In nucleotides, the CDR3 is TGTGCTAGTGGTTGGACAGGGAGCAATGGCTACACCTTC. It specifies CASGWTGSNGYTF.

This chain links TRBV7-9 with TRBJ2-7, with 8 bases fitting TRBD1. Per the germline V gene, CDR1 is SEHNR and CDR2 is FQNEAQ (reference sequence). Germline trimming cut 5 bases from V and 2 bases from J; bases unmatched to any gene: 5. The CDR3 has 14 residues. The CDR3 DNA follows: TGTGCCAGCAGCACTCAGGGGGCGGCCTACGAGCAGTACTTC. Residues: CASSTQGAAYEQYF.

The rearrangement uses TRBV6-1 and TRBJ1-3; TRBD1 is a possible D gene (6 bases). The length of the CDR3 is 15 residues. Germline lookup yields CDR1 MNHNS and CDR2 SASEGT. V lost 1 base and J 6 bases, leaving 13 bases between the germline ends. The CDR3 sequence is CASSEDTGRENTIYF. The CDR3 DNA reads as TGTGCCAGCAGTGAAGATACAGGGAGAGAAAACACCATATATTTT.

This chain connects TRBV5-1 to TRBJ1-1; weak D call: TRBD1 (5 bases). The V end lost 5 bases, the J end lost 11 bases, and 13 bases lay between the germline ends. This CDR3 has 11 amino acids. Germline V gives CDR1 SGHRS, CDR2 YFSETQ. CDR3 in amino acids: CASSPGGRAFF. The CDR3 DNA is TGCGCCAGCAGTCCCGGGGGGAGGGCTTTCTTT.

The CDR3 here is CASRGRRGLPYEQYF. As DNA, the CDR3 is TGTGCCAGCCGAGGCCGGCGGGGGCTACCCTACGAGCAGTACTTC. The chain recombines TRBV6-7 with TRBJ2-7; D may be TRBD2 (7 bases). TRBV6-7 is an ORF; its function is uncertain. The V and J ends lost 8 bases and 2 bases respectively, with 19 bases between them. This CDR3 is 15 amino acids long.

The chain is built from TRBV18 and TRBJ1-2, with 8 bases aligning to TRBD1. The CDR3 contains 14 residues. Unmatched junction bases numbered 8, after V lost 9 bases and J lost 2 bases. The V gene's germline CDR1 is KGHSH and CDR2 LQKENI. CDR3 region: CASSGDRINYGYTF. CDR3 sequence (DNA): TGTGCCAGTTCGGGGGACAGGATAAACTATGGCTACACCTTC.

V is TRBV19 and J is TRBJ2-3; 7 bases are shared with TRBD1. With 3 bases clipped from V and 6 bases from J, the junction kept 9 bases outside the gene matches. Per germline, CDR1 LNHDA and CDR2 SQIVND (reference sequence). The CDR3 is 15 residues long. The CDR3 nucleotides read TGTGCCAGTAGTATCCCCTCCGGACAGGCGGATACGCAGTATTTT. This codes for CASSIPSGQADTQYF. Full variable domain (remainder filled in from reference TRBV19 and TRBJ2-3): DGGITQSPKYLFRKEGQNVTLSCEQNLNHDAMYWYRQDPGQGLRLIYYSQIVNDFQKGDIAEGYSVSREKKESFPLTVTSAQKNPTAFYLCASSIPSGQADTQYFGPGTRLTVL.

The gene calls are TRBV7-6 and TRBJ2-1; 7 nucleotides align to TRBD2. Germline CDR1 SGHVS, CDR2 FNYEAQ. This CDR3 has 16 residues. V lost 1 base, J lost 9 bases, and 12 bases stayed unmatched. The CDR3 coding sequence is TGTGCCAGCAGCTTAGAGGGAGTATGGGGGGGGTCTGAGCAGTTCTTC. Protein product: CASSLEGVWGGSEQFF.

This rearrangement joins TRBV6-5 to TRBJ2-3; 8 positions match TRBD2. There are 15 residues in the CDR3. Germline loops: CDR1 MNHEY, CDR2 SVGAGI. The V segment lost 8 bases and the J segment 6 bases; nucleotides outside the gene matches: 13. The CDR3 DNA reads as TGTGCCAGCCGAGCCGCCCGGGGGGGCCGGGATACGCAGTATTTT. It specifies CASRAARGGRDTQYF.

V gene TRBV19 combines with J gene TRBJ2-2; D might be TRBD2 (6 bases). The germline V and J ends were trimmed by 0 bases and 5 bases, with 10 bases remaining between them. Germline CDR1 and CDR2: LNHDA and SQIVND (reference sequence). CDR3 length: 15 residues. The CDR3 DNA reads TGTGCCAGTAGTATAGAGGGGACTTCTACCGGGGAGCTGTTTTTT. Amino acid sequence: CASSIEGTSTGELFF. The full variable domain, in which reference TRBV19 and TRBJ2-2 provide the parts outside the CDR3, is DGGITQSPKYLFRKEGQNVTLSCEQNLNHDAMYWYRQDPGQGLRLIYYSQIVNDFQKGDIAEGYSVSREKKESFPLTVTSAQKNPTAFYLCASSIEGTSTGELFFGEGSRLTVL.

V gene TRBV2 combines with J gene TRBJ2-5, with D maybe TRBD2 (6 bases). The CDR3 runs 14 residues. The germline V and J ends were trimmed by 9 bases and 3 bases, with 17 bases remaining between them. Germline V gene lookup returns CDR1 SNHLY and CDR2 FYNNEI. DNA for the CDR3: TGTGCCAGTCAGGACGCGGGGATGAAAGAGACCCAGTACTTC. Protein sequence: CASQDAGMKETQYF.

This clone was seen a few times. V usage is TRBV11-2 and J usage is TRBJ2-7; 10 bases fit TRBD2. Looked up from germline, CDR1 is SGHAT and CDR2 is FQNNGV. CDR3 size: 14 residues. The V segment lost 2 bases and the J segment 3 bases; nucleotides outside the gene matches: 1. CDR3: CASSLTSGVYEQYF. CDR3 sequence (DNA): TGTGCCAGCAGCTTAACTAGCGGGGTCTACGAGCAGTACTTC. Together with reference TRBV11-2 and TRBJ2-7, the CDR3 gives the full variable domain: EAGVAQSPRYKIIEKRQSVAFWCNPISGHATLYWYQQILGQGPKLLIQFQNNGVVDDSQLPKDRFSAERLKGVDSTLKIQPAKLEDSAVYLCASSLTSGVYEQYFGPGTRLTVT.

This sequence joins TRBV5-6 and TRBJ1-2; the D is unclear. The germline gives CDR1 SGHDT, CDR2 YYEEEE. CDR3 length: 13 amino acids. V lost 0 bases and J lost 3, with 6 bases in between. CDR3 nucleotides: TGTGCCAGCAGCTTGGTAACTGACTATGGCTACACCTTC. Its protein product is CASSLVTDYGYTF.

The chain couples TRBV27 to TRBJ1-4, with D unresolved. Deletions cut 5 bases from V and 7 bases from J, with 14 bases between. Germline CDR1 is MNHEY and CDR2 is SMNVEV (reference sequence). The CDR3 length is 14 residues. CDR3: CASSPQRFGEKLFF. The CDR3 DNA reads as TGTGCCAGCAGTCCCCAGCGCTTTGGTGAAAAACTGTTTTTT.

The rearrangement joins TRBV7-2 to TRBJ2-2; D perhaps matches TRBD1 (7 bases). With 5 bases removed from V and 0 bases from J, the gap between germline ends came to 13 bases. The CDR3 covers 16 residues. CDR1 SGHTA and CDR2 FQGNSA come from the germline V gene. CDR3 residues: CASSPGGTPNTGELFF. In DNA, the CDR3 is TGTGCCAGCAGCCCAGGGGGGACACCGAACACCGGGGAGCTGTTTTTT. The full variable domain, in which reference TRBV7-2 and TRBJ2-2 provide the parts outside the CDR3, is GAGVSQSPSNKVTEKGKDVELRCDPISGHTALYWYRQSLGQGLEFLIYFQGNSAPDKSGLPSDRFSAERTGGSVSTLTIQRTQQEDSAVYLCASSPGGTPNTGELFFGEGSRLTVL.

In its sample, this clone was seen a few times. The CDR3: CASSTRTGENTEAFF. The CDR3 DNA follows: TGTGCCAGCAGTACCCGGACAGGCGAGAACACTGAAGCTTTCTTT. J is TRBJ1-1 and V is TRBV6-6; 7 bases map to TRBD1. There are 15 residues in the CDR3. Looked up from germline, CDR1 is MNHNY and CDR2 is SVGAGI (reference sequence). J lost 1 base, V lost 5 bases, and 7 bases had no gene match.

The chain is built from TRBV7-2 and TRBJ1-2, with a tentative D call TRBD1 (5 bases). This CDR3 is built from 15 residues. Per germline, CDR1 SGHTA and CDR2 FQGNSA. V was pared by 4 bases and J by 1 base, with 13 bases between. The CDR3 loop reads CASSSGIPINYGYTF. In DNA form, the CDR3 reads TGTGCCAGCAGCTCAGGGATCCCAATTAACTATGGCTACACCTTC.

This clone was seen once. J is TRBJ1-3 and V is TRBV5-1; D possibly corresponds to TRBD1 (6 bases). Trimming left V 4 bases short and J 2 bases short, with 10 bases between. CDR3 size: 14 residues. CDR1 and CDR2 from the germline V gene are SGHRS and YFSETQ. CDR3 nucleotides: TGCGCCAGCAGCGCAGGGGATCCTGGAAACACCATATATTTT. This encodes CASSAGDPGNTIYF.

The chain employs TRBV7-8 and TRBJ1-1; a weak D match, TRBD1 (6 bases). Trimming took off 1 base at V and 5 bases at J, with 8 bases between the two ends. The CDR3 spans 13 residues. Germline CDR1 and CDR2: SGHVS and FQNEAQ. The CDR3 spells CASSLGGGTEAFF. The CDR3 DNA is TGTGCCAGCAGCTTAGGAGGGGGTACTGAAGCTTTCTTT. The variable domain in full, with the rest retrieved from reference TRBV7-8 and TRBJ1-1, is GAGVSQSPRYKVAKRGQDVALRCDPISGHVSLFWYQQALGQGPEFLTYFQNEAQLDKSGLPSDRFFAERPEGSVSTLKIQRTQQEDSAVYLCASSLGGGTEAFFGQGTRLTVV.

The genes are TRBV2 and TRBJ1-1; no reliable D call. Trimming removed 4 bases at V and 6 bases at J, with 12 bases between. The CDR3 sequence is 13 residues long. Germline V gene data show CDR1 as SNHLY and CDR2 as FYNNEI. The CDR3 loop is CASSGLERAEAFF. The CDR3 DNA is TGTGCCAGCAGTGGTTTAGAACGCGCTGAAGCTTTCTTT.

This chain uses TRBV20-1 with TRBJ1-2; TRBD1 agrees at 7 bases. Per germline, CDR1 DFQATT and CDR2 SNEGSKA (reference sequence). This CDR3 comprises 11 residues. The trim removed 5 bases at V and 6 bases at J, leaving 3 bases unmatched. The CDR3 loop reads CSAYRGNGYTF. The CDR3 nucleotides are TGCAGTGCTTACAGGGGTAATGGCTACACCTTC.

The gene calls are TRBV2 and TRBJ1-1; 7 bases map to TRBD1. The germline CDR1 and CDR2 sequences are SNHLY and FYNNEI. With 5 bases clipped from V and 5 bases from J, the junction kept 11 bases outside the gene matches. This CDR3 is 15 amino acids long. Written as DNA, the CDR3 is TGTGCCAGCAGTCTCCCAGGGGGATCATATACTGAAGCTTTCTTT. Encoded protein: CASSLPGGSYTEAFF. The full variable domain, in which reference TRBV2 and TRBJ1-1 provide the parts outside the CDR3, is EPEVTQTPSHQVTQMGQEVILRCVPISNHLYFYWYRQILGQKVEFLVSFYNNEISEKSEIFDDQFSVERPDGSNFTLKIRSTKLEDSAMYFCASSLPGGSYTEAFFGQGTRLTVV.

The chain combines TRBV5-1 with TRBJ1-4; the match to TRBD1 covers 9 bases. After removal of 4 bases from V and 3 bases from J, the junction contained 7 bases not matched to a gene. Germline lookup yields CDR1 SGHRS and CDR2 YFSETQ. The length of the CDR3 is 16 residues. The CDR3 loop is CASSLTGQGSNEKLFF. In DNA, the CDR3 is TGCGCCAGCAGCCTAACGGGACAGGGATCTAATGAAAAACTGTTTTTT.